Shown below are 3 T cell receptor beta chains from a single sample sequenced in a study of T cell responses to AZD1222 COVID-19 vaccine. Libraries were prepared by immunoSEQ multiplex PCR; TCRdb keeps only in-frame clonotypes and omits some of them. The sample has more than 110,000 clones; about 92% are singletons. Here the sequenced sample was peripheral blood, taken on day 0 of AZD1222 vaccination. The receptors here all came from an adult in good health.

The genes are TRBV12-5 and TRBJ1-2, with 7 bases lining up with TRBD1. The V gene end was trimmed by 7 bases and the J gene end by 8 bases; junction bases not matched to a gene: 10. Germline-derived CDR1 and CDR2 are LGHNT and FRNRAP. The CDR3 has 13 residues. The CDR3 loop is CASALIRGAGYTF. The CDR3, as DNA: TGTGCTAGTGCCCTGATCAGGGGGGCCGGCTACACCTTC.

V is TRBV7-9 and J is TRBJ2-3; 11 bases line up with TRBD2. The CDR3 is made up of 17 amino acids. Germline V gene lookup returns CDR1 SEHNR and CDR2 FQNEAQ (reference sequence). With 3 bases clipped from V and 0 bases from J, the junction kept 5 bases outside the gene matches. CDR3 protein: CASSFGTSGPSTDTQYF. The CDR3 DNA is TGTGCCAGCAGCTTCGGGACTAGCGGCCCTAGCACAGATACGCAGTATTTT.

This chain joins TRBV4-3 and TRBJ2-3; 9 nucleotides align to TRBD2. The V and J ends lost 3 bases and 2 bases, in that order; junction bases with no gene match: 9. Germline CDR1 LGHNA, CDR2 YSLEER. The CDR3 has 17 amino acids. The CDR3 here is CASSHRPASGATDTQYF. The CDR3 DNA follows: TGCGCCAGCAGCCACCGACCGGCTAGCGGGGCCACAGATACGCAGTATTTT.